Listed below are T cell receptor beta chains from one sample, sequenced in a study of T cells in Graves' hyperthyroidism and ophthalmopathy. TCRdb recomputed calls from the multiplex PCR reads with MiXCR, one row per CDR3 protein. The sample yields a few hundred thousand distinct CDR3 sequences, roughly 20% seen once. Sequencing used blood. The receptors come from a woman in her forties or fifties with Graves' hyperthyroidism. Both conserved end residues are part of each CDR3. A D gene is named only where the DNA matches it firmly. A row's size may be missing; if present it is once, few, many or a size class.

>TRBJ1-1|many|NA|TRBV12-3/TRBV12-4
TGTGCCAGCATTCATGGACAGAACACTGAAGCTTTCTTT
CASIHGQNTEAFF
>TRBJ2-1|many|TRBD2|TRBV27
TGTGCCAGCAGTGTAGGGACTACAAACAATGAGCAGTTCTTC
CASSVGTTNNEQFF
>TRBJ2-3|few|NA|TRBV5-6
TGTGCCAGCAGCCCTTTATCCGGGGCCGCAGATACGCAGTATTTT
CASSPLSGAADTQYF
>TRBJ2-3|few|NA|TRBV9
TGTGCCAGCAGCGTATCCGGTAGGAGCGAAGATACGCAGTATTTT
CASSVSGRSEDTQYF
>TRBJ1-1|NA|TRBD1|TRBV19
TGTGCCAGCTCCAGGGGGGGAACGAACACTGAAGCTTTCTTT
CASSRGGTNTEAFF
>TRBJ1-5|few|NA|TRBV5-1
TGCGCCAGCAGCTTGGCCAGTGGGGGGGGAGATCCCCAGCATTTT
CASSLASGGGDPQHF
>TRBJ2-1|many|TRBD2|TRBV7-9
TGTGCCAGCAGCTCCTCCGGACTAGTCGATGAGCAGTTCTTC
CASSSSGLVDEQFF
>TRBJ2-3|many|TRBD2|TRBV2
TGTGCCAGCAGGTTCGGGAGGGGCGCAGATACGCAGTATTTT
CASRFGRGADTQYF
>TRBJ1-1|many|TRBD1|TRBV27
TGTGCCAGCACTCGACAGGGCGTGAACACTGAAGCTTTCTTT
CASTRQGVNTEAFF
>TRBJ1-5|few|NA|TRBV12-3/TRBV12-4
TGTGCCAGCAGTCCCGGACGGGGTTCGAATCAGCCCCAGCATTTT
CASSPGRGSNQPQHF
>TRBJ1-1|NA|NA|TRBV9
TGTGCCAGCAGCGTAGGGGCAGGGTTCATGAACACTGAAGCTTTCTTT
CASSVGAGFMNTEAFF
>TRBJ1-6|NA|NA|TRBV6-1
TGTGCCAGCAGTCGGGGGGTCCATGGGGATTCACCCCTCCACTTT
CASSRGVHGDSPLHF
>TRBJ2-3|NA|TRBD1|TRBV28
TGTGCCAGCAGTCACAGGGGGGCCAGCACAGATACGCAGTATTTT
CASSHRGASTDTQYF
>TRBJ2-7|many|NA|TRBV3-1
TGTGCCAGCAGCCAACAGCGCCTATACGAGCAGTACTTC
CASSQQRLYEQYF
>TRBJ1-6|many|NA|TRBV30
TGTGCCTGGAGGTCGATTGGGTGGGATAATTCACCCCTCCACTTT
CAWRSIGWDNSPLHF
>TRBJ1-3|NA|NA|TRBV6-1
TGTGCCAGCAGTGAGCGCGGTGGAAACACCATATATTTT
CASSERGGNTIYF
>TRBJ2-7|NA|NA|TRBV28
TGTGCCAGCAGTTTATGGCTGGGCTACGAGCAGTACTTC
CASSLWLGYEQYF
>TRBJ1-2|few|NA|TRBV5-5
TGTGCCAGCAGCTCCACCGGGACCCCTGGCGGCTATGGCTACACCTTC
CASSSTGTPGGYGYTF
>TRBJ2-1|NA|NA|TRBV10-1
TGCGCCAGCAGTGAGTCCGGCGTTCCGGGGTACAATGAGCAGTTCTTC
CASSESGVPGYNEQFF
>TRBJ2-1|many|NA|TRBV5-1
TGCGCCAGCAGCTTGTGGTTGCGCAATGAGCAGTTCTTC
CASSLWLRNEQFF
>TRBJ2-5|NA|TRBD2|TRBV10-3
TGTGCCATGGCTAGCGGAGGGGAGGGAGAGACCCAGTACTTC
CAMASGGEGETQYF
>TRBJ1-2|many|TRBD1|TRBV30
TGTGCCTGGAGCAAAACAGGGGGCCATGGCTACACCTTC
CAWSKTGGHGYTF
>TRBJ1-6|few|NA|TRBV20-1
TGCAGTGCTACGGACTCCAATAATTCACCCCTCCACTTT
CSATDSNNSPLHF
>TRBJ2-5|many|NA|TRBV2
TGTGCCAGCTCTGTCGGGGGCGCGGTAGAGACCCAGTACTTC
CASSVGGAVETQYF
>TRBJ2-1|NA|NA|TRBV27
TGTGCCAGCTGCCGTGGGAGCGGCTCCTACAATGAGCAGTTCTTC
CASCRGSGSYNEQFF
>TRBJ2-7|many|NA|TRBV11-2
TGTGCCACCTCCCAGGGGCCCGAGCAGTACTTC
CATSQGPEQYF
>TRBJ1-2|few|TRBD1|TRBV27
TGTGCCAGCAGTTGGAGACAGGGGGCTGGCTACACCTTC
CASSWRQGAGYTF
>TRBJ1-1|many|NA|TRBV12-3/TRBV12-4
TGTGCCAGCATAAGGAACACTGAAGCTTTCTTT
CASIRNTEAFF
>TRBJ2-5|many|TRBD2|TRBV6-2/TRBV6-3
TGTGCCAGCAGTTTCGGGACTAGCGGGGTCCAAGAGACCCAGTACTTC
CASSFGTSGVQETQYF
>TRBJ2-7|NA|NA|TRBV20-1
TGCAGTGCTAGCGGGCAGGGAGGCACCTACGAGCAGTACTTC
CSASGQGGTYEQYF
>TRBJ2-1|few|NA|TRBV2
TGTGCCAGCGGGTTTCACAATGAGCAGTTCTTC
CASGFHNEQFF
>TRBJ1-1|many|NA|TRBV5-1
TGCGCCAGCAGCTATGAGACAGGGAACACTGAAGCTTTCTTT
CASSYETGNTEAFF
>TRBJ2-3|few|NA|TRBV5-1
TGCGCCAGCAGCTTGATGGCAGGGAAGGATACGCAGTATTTT
CASSLMAGKDTQYF
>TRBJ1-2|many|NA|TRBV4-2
TGTGCCAGCAGCCAAGATGGGAGGACTAACTATGGCTACACCTTC
CASSQDGRTNYGYTF
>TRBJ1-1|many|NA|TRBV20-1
TGCAGTGCTAGGGCTGGGGGCTCGAGGAACACTGAAGCTTTCTTT
CSARAGGSRNTEAFF
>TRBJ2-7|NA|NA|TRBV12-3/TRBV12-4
TGTGCCAGCACCGCCGGGCAGTCCTACGAGCAGTACTTC
CASTAGQSYEQYF
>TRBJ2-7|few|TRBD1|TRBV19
TGTGCCAGTAGTATGGGGGACAGACCCTACGAGCAGTACTTC
CASSMGDRPYEQYF
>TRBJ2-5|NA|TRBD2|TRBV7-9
TGTGCCAGCACCGGACTAGAGGAGACCCAGTACTTC
CASTGLEETQYF
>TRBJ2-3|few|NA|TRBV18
TGTGCCAGCTGTCCGATTCCCCCGGACTCTCGCACAGATACGCAGTATTTT
CASCPIPPDSRTDTQYF
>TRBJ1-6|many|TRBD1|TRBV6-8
TGTGCCAGCAGTTATCGCCGGGACAGGGGGCATTATTCACCCCTCCACTTT
CASSYRRDRGHYSPLHF
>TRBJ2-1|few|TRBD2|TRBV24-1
TGTGCCACCAGTGATACCGGACTAGCGGGGAGAGACAATGAGCAGTTCTTC
CATSDTGLAGRDNEQFF
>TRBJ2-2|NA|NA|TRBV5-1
TGCGCCAGCAGCTTGGGTGGGATCGCCGGGGAGCTGTTTTTT
CASSLGGIAGELFF
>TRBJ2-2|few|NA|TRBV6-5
TGTGCCAGCAGTTACTTCGACGGGGGTCTTCGTGGCGGGGAGCTGTTTTTT
CASSYFDGGLRGGELFF
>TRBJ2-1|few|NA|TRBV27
TGTGCCAGCAGTCCTTGGACGCAATACAATGAGCAGTTCTTC
CASSPWTQYNEQFF